This T cell receptor beta chain was sequenced in a study of PD-L1 blockade in urothelial cancer. V shed 4 bases and J shed 0 bases, with 15 bases lying between them. This CDR3 is built from 16 residues. The V gene's germline CDR1 is SGHTS and CDR2 YDEGEE. Sequencing used immunoSEQ multiplex PCR; TCRdb keeps in-frame clones, though not all of them. Among roughly 28,000 clones listed, around 84% were seen once. The time point here: peripheral blood 6 weeks after treatment start. The genes are TRBV5-8 and TRBJ2-3, with D possibly being TRBD2 (5 bases). This TCR was recovered from a man between 70 and 80 years old with urothelial cancer. Sample: PBMCs, taken around atezolizumab (anti-PD-L1) treatment. The DNA of the CDR3 is TGTGCCAGCAGCCCCTTCGCCCGAGGGAGCACAGATACGCAGTATTTT. Translating gives CASSPFARGSTDTQYF.